The rows below give T cell receptor beta chains drawn from one sample of a study of control samples from healthy donors and cancer patients. Only in-frame clones appear in the TCRdb table, and some are missing; sequencing was by immunoSEQ multiplex PCR. The sample lists approximately 210,000 clones, approximately 90% occurring once. The specimen sequenced was blood. Receptors originate from a man aged 30 to 39 in good health. Both conserved end residues are part of each CDR3. Each record gives: CDR3 DNA, CDR3 protein, clone size, J gene, D gene, V gene. D genes are given only for firm matches. Not all rows give a size; the values are once, few, many and, for expanded clones, a class.

DNA: TGTGCTAGCCGTCAGGGTAGCACAGATACGCAGTATTTT
CDR3: CASRQGSTDTQYF
size: few
J: TRBJ2-3
D: .
V: TRBV12-5

DNA: TGTGCCAGCAGTTATACAAGTACTTACGGAGATACGCAGTATTTT
CDR3: CASSYTSTYGDTQYF
size: .
J: TRBJ2-3
D: .
V: TRBV5-8

DNA: TGTGCCAGTACCAGACAGGGGGCTTATGGCTACACCTTC
CDR3: CASTRQGAYGYTF
size: .
J: TRBJ1-2
D: TRBD1
V: TRBV19

DNA: TGTGCCAGCAGTGAATCGGCTATTGAGCAGTTCTTC
CDR3: CASSESAIEQFF
size: .
J: TRBJ2-1
D: .
V: TRBV2

DNA: TGTGCCAGCAGTTATTCGGATAGTCCCTCCTACGAGCAGTACTTC
CDR3: CASSYSDSPSYEQYF
size: .
J: TRBJ2-7
D: .
V: TRBV6-5

DNA: TGTGCCAGCAGTGAAAATGTCAGGGGGGCCGGGGAGCTGTTTTTT
CDR3: CASSENVRGAGELFF
size: .
J: TRBJ2-2
D: .
V: TRBV2

DNA: TGCGCCAGCAGCCAAGCGGCAGGGGTAGGCTATGGCTACACCTTC
CDR3: CASSQAAGVGYGYTF
size: .
J: TRBJ1-2
D: .
V: TRBV4-1

DNA: TGTGCCAGCCAAAGGGCAAGGGGACTCACAGATACGCAGTATTTT
CDR3: CASQRARGLTDTQYF
size: .
J: TRBJ2-3
D: .
V: TRBV7-8

DNA: TGTGCCATCAGTGAGGCCGCGGGGGGGAGCAATCAGCCCCAGCATTTT
CDR3: CAISEAAGGSNQPQHF
size: .
J: TRBJ1-5
D: .
V: TRBV10-3

DNA: TGCGCCAGCAGGTTGGGCGGGACTAACTACAATGAGCAGTTCTTC
CDR3: CASRLGGTNYNEQFF
size: .
J: TRBJ2-1
D: TRBD2
V: TRBV5-1